This T cell receptor beta chain was found in a study of neurological immune-mediated disorders. Study-wide points: Levels of TCR clonal expansion peaked in HTLV-1-associated myelopathy and reached their lowest in multiple sclerosis, under those of healthy controls. The study found no CDR3 amino acid sequences shared by expanded clones across subjects, suggesting private repertoires in all groups.

The germline V gene encodes CDR1 MNHEY and CDR2 SVGEGT. Trimming cost V 2 bases and J 11 bases, with 10 bases left between them. The CDR3 has 12 residues. The unsorted libraries had their origin in 2 million PBMCs stored at -80 C. This clonotype was observed a single time. Its antigen is not known. The cDNA was synthesized by 5'RACE incorporating 10-nucleotide random UMIs. Via MiXCR, TCRdb re-called the 5' RACE reads, giving one row per CDR3 protein. In the table there are 75,000 to 95,000 distinct CDR3 sequences, 17% of which are singletons. The chain uses TRBV6-2 or TRBV6-3 and TRBJ2-1, with D maybe TRBD2 (5 bases). Sequencing was performed on PBMCs. The sequence derives from a woman between 35 and 50 years old in good health. The CDR3, as DNA: TGTGCCAGCAGTTACCGGGAATCCCAGCAGTTCTTC. The encoded protein is CASSYRESQQFF.